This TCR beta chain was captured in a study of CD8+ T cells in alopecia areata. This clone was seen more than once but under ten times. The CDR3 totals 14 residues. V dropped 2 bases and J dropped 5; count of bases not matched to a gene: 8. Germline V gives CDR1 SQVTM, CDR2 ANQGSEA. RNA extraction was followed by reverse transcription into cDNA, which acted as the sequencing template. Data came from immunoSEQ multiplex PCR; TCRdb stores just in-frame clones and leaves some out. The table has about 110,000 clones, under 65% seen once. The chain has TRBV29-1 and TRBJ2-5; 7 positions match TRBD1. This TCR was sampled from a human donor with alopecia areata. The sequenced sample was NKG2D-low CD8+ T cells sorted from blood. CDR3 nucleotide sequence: TGCAGCGTTGAATTTAGAGGGGGCGGCGAGACCCAGTACTTC. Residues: CSVEFRGGGETQYF.